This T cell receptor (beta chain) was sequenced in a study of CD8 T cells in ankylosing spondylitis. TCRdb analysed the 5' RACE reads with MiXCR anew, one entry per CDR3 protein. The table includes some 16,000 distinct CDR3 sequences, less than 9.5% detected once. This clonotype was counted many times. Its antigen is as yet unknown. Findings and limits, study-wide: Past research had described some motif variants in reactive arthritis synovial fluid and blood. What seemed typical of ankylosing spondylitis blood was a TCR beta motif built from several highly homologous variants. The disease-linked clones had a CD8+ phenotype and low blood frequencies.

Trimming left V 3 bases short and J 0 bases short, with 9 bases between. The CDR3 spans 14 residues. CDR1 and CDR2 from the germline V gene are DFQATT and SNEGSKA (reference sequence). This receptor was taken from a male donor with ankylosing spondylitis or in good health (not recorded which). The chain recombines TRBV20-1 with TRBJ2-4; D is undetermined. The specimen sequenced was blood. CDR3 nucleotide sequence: TGCAGTGCTAGGACGGAACTAGCCAAAAACATTCAGTACTTC. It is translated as CSARTELAKNIQYF.